The 9 T cell receptor beta chains presented below share a single source sample, sequenced in a study of shared clonotypes between healthy human individuals. CD45RO negativity and positive selection for CCR7 defined naive CD8 cells, a population that excluded terminally differentiated effector memory CD45RA+ cells. Profiling relied on immunoSEQ multiplex PCR, and the TCRdb table lists in-frame clones only, not all of them. Of around 1.9 million clones in the sample, roughly 91% were seen once. What was sequenced was naive CD8+ T cells from PBMCs. The receptors stem from a man younger than 35 in good health. Some clones in this sample may be carry-over from other donors' samples.

This chain connects TRBV28 to TRBJ2-7; TRBD1 might be the D (6 bases). CDR1 is MDHEN, CDR2 SYDVKM, per germline. The ends were cut back, 5 bases at V and 3 bases at J, with 14 bases in the middle. This CDR3 has 14 amino acids. The CDR3 loop is CASSLRNRDYEQYF. CDR3 nucleotide sequence: TGTGCCAGCAGTCTCCGGAACAGGGACTACGAGCAGTACTTC.

This chain uses TRBV27 with TRBJ2-1, with D possibly TRBD1 on 6 matching bases. Trimming left V 4 bases short and J 8 bases short, with 12 bases between. The CDR3 runs 13 residues. Germline-derived CDR1 and CDR2 are MNHEY and SMNVEV (reference sequence). CDR3 bases: TGTGCCAGCAGTTGGTCCAAGGGGGATGAGCAGTTCTTC. Translated, it gives CASSWSKGDEQFF.

The chain employs TRBV28 and TRBJ1-1; D is ambiguous. CDR1 is MDHEN and CDR2 is SYDVKM in the germline V gene. This CDR3 is 14 amino acids long. Trimming removed 2 bases from V and 3 bases from J, with 10 bases in between. CDR3 nucleotides: TGTGCCAGCAGTTTAAAGGGAGCCCACACTGAAGCTTTCTTT. Amino acids: CASSLKGAHTEAFF.

This clone was observed a single time. The V call is TRBV21-1, the J call TRBJ2-7. TRBV21-1 corresponds to a pseudogene. The CDR3 length is 15 residues. The CDR3 DNA follows: TGTGCCAGCAGCGCACCGAAAGATCCCTCCTACGAGCAGTACTTC. As protein: CASSAPKDPSYEQYF.

This chain joins TRBV7-9 and TRBJ1-5; D remains ambiguous. The CDR3 loop spans 14 amino acids. Germline lookup yields CDR1 SEHNR and CDR2 FQNEAQ (reference sequence). The V gene lost 5 bases and the J gene lost 3 bases, with 11 bases spanning the gap. The DNA for the CDR3 is TGTGCCAGCAGCCCTAGCGGCTTCAATCAGCCCCAGCATTTT. Residues: CASSPSGFNQPQHF.

This sequence joins TRBV7-9 and TRBJ2-2; 8 bases map to TRBD1. Germline V lookup: CDR1 SEHNR, CDR2 FQNEAQ (reference sequence). The CDR3 contains 15 residues. Trimming took 5 bases from V and 6 from J; bases not matched to a gene: 8. The CDR3 loop reads CASSPTDRGAGELFF. The CDR3 coding sequence is TGTGCCAGCAGCCCTACTGACAGGGGTGCCGGGGAGCTGTTTTTT. The complete variable domain, with remaining parts taken from reference TRBV7-9 and TRBJ2-2, reads DTGVSQNPRHKITKRGQNVTFRCDPISEHNRLYWYRQTLGQGPEFLTYFQNEAQLEKSRLLSDRFSAERPKGSFSTLEIQRTEQGDSAMYLCASSPTDRGAGELFFGEGSRLTVL.

This chain joins TRBV19 and TRBJ2-5, with 8 nucleotides matching TRBD1. This CDR3 has 14 amino acids. The J segment lost 0 bases and the V segment lost 5 bases, leaving 2 bases of the junction unmatched. In germline, CDR1 is LNHDA, CDR2 SQIVND (reference sequence). The DNA for the CDR3 is TGTGCCAGTAGTCGACAGGGGTACCAAGAGACCCAGTACTTC. This gives the protein CASSRQGYQETQYF.

The rearrangement joins TRBV10-3 to TRBJ2-1; no clear D. The CDR3 contains 13 residues. Germline V gene sequence: CDR1 ENHRY, CDR2 SYGVKD. Trimming shortened V by 7 bases and J by 4 bases, and 11 bases separated the two germline ends. CDR3 sequence: CAITSTLYNEQFF. The CDR3 nucleotides are TGTGCCATCACCTCGACCCTATACAATGAGCAGTTCTTC.

The chain combines TRBV30 with TRBJ1-5; 7 bases match TRBD1. V dropped 0 bases and J dropped 7; count of bases not matched to a gene: 3. Germline CDR1 reads GTSNPN; CDR2 reads SVGIG (reference sequence). The CDR3 loop spans 13 amino acids. CDR3 DNA sequence: TGTGCCTGGAGTGTCGACAGGGACCAGCCCCAGCATTTT. Protein sequence: CAWSVDRDQPQHF.